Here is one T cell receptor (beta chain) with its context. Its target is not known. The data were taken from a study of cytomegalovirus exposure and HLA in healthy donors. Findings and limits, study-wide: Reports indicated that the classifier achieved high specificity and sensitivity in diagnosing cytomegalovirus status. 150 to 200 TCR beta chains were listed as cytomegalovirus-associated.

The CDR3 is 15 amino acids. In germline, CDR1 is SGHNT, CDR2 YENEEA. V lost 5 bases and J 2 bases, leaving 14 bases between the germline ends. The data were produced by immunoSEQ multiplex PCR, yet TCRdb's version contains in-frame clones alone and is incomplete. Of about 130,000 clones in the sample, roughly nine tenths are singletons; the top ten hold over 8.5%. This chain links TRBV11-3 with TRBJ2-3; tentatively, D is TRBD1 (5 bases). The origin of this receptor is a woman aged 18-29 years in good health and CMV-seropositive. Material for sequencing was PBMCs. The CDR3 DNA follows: TGTGCCAGCAGCCTTAGAAGGGGTGACACAGATACGCAGTATTTT. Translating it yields CASSLRRGDTDTQYF.